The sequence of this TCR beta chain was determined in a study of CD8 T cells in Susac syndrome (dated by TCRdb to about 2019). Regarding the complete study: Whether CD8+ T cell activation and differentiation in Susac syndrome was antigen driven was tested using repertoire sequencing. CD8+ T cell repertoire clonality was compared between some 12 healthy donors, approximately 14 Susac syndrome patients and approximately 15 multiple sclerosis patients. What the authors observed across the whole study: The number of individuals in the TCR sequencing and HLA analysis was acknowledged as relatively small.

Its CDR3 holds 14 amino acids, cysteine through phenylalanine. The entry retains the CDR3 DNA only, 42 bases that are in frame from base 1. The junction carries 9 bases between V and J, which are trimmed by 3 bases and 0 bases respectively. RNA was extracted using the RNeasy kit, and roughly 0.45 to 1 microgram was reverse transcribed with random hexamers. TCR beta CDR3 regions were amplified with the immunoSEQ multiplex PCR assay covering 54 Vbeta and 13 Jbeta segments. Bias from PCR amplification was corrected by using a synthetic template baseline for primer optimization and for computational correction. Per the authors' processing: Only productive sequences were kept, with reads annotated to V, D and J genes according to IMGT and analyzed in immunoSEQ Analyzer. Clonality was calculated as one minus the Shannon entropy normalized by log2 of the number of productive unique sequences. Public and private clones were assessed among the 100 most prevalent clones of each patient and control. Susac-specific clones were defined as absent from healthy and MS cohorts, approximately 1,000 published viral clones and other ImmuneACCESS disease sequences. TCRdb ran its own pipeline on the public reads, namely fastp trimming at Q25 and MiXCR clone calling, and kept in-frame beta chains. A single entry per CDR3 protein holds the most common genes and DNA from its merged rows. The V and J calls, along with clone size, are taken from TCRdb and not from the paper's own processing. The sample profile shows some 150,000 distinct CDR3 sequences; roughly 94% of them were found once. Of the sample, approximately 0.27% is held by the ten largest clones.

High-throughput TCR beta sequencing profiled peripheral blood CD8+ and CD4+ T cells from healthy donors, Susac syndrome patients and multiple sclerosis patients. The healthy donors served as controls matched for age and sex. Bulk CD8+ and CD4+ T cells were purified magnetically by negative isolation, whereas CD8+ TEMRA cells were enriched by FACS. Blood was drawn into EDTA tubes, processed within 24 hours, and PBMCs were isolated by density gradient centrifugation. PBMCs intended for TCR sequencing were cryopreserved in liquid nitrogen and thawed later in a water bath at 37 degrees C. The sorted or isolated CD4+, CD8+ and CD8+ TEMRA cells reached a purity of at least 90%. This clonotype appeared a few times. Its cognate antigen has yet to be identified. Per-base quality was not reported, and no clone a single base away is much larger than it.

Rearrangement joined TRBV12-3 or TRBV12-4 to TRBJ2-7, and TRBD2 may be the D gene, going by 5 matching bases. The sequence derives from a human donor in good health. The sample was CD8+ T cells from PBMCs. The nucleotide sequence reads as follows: TGTGCCAGCAGTTTCGGGGTGAGCTCCTACGAGCAGTACTTC. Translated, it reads CASSFGVSSYEQYF.